The entry below gives a single TCR beta chain sequence along with its context. The antigen it binds to is not known. No much larger clone is present one base from it, and per-base qualities are unavailable. The data originate from a study of shared clonotypes between healthy human individuals (dated by TCRdb to 2019 to 2021). Turning to the overall study: The cohort comprised a couple of women and a few men aged 18 to 49 years. To increase sequencing depth and limit assay-specific biases, different laboratories used diverse techniques to prepare libraries and sequence TCR repertoires. To estimate repertoire size and how much clonotype sharing occurs between individuals, the study deeply sequenced the blood TCR repertoires of five healthy adults. Leukapheresis yielded between about 0.9 and 9.5 billion PBMCs per donor. Per donor, three plates each were used for CD4 naive and CD4 memory, two for CD8 naive, and one for CD8 memory. What the research found in general, with its limitations: Larger estimated clonotype richness was generally found for naive subsets than for memory subsets. Sampling was restricted to blood, and TCR repertoires in tissues likely differ from the TCR repertoires found in blood. Incomplete sequencing was indicated by rarefaction of sorted-subset datasets, despite the large sequencing depth. About 5% of naive CD4, 3.5% of naive CD8, approximately 2% of memory CD4, and roughly 0.4% of memory CD8 clonotypes were shared across a few donors. The small number of donors limited the genetic and exposure-history diversity represented. Compared with non-shared clonotypes, the clonotypes found in all four sorted-subset donors had higher generation probabilities. Based on pairwise subsampling, the degree of clonotype sharing among donors was expected to be affected by sequencing depth.

Using the deep immunoSEQ assay, multiplex PCR amplified TCR CDR3 regions from genomic DNA. For each cell subset, the extracted genomic DNA was distributed evenly across all wells of several immunoSEQ 96-well plates, and each plate served as one replicate. For sorted subsets, each replicate PCR was loaded with roughly 0.2 ug genomic DNA, equivalent to 30,000 or so T cell genomes. Purified libraries were measured with a Qubit 3.0 fluorometer, size-checked on a Bioanalyzer 2100, and measured again with the KAPA Library Quantification kit. Every immunoSEQ 96-well plate was sequenced on a dedicated single-read 150-cycle Illumina NextSeq 550 flow cell. From the authors' description of their analysis: Because the immunoSEQ output held only junctional sequences and lacked quality scores, the filtering could not match the filtering applied to full-length reads. To assign V/J genes and CDR3, sequences were annotated against IMGT germline references using PyIR, a Python wrapper for IgBLAST v1.9. Reads with weak V/J assignments (E-value above 1e-6), missing CDR3, stop codons, out-of-frame junctions, or ambiguous translated residues were removed. V3J clonotypes were defined by identical inferred V gene, J gene, and CDR3 amino acid sequence. Percentage overlap between repertoires was calculated by dividing the number of shared unique clonotypes by the size of the smaller repertoire. Repertoire richness was assessed with RTK rarefaction, the Chao1 estimator, and Recon v2.1 estimates of unobserved clonotypes. OLGA was used to compute generation probabilities for all TCRbeta clonotypes that the gDNA method yielded from a handful of donors. TCRdb stores this immuneACCESS table with in-frame sequences only. Part of the clones is absent; in the studies checked, under half of the shortfall reflects unresolved V genes, and no reason is known for the rest. The D gene and trimming were derived from the DNA, and the V and J assignments and clone size from that table. Across this sample there are more than 1.2 million clones, with roughly 98.5% seen only once. In total, the top ten clones hold approximately 0.38% of the sample.

The donors were healthy, HIV-negative adults with no recently reported acute infections or vaccinations. Every donor was a Caucasian adult living in Nashville, Tennessee, USA. CD4+ T cells were enriched through magnetic negative selection, after which naive cells were positively selected on CD45RA and the remaining negative fraction served as the memory subset. Blood was obtained by leukapheresis, after which PBMCs were separated by Ficoll-Histopaque density gradient centrifugation and cryopreserved in liquid nitrogen vapor phase. Analytical flow cytometry was used to check the purity and quantity of every magnetically sorted T cell population. Each sorted fraction had its genomic DNA isolated and then quantified by UV absorbance on a Nanodrop 2000c. V was cut back by 1 base and J by 4 bases, leaving a gap of 15 bases between them. CDR1 and CDR2 are read off the germline V gene as SGHDT and YYEEEE. The CDR3 goes from the cysteine to the phenylalanine over 16 residues. Only the CDR3 region is kept as DNA, spanning 48 bases read in frame from base 1.

The sequenced sample was naive CD4+ T cells sorted from blood. In light of the paper, this sample's cell subset or site label describes: CD45RA+ positively selected. The chain is assembled from TRBV5-6 and TRBJ2-1, with the D gene possibly TRBD1 or TRBD2, each one fitting 6 bases. The TCR was taken from a man aged 25-40 years in good health. CDR3 loop: CASSLWPGASYNEQFF. The nucleotides are TGTGCCAGCAGCTTGTGGCCGGGGGCTTCTTACAATGAGCAGTTCTTC.